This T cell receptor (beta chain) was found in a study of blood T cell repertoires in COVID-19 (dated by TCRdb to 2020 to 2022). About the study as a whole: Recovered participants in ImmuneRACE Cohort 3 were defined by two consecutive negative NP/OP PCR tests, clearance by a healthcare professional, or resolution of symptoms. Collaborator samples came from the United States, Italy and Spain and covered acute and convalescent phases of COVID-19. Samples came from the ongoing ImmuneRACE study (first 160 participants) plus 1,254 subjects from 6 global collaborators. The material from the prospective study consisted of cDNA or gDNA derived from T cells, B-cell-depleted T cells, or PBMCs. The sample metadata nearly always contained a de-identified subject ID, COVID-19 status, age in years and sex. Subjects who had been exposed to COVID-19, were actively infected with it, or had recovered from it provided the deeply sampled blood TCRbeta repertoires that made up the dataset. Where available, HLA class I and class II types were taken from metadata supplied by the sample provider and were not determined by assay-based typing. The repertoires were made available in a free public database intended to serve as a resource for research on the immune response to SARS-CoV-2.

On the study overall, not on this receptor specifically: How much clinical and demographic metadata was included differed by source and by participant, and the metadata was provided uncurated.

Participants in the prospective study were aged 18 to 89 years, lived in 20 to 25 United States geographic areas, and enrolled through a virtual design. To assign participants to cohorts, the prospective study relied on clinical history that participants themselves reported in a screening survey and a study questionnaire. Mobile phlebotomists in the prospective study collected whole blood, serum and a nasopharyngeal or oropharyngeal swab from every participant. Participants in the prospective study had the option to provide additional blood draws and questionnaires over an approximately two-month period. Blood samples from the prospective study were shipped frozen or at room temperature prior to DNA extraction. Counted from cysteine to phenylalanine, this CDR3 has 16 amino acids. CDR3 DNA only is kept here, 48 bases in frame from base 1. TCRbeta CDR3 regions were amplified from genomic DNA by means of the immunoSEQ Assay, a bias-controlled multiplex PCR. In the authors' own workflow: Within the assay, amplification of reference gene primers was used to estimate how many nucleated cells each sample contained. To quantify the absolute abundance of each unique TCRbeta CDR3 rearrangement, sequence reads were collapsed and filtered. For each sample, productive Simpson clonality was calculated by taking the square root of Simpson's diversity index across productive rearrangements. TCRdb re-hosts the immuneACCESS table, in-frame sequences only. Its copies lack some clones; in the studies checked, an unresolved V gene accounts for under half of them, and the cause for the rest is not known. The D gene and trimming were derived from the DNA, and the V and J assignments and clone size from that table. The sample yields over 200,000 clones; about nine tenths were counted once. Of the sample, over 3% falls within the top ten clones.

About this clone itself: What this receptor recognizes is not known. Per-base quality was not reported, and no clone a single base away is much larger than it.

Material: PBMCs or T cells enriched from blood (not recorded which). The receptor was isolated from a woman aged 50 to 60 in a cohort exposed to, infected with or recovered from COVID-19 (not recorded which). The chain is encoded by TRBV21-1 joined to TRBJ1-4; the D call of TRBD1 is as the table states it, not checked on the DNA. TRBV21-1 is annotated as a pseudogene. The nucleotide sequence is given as TGTGCCAGCAGCAAGGGTTTGGGACAGTCTAATGAAAAACTGTTTTTT. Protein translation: CASSKGLGQSNEKLFF.